These 9 T cell receptor beta chains were all obtained from the same sample, sequenced in a study of tumor-infiltrating lymphocytes in primary liver carcinoma. The input was 400 to 500 ng total RNA; TCR beta cDNA was made from it with a constant-region primer. ARM-PCR was slightly modified, and three nested multiplex PCR rounds with it gave rise to the TCR beta libraries. The first two PCR rounds, around 10 cycles each, used TRBV1-TRBV30 forward primers and a C-beta reverse primer. TCRdb redid the calling of the multiplex PCR reads with MiXCR, one entry per CDR3 protein. In the table there are 25,000 to 35,000 distinct CDR3 sequences, over 65% of which are singletons. Without any cell sorting, about 19-32 mg of bulk tissue yielded co-extracted RNA and DNA. Sample: liver tumor tissue from sampling region 5. Subset specified: tumor region T5, tumor centre. The source is a middle-aged man with primary liver carcinoma and hepatitis B virus infection.

The chain carries TRBV6-5 and TRBJ1-2; TRBD1 might be the D (6 bases). The CDR3 length is 14 residues. CDR1 is MNHEY and CDR2 is SVGAGI in the germline V gene. The V end was cut by 0 bases, the J end by 10 bases, with 15 bases between. The CDR3 protein is CASSYSRYRVDYTF. The DNA of the CDR3 is TGTGCCAGCAGTTACTCGAGGTACAGGGTGGACTACACCTTC.

In the case of this clonotype: A read error may produce the germline difference seen at one junction end. The rearrangement uses TRBV6-5 and TRBJ2-7, with 9 bases identical to TRBD1. Germline lookup yields CDR1 MNHEY and CDR2 SVGAGI. CDR3 length equals 13 residues. In DNA form, the CDR3 reads TGTGTCAGCAGTTACTGGACAGGGGACGAGCAGTATTTC. It encodes CVSSYWTGDEQYF.

Comments on this clonotype: A read error may account for a junction end that differs from germline. V is TRBV6-1 and J is TRBJ2-1; 11 positions agree with TRBD2. Germline assignment: CDR1 MNHNS and CDR2 SASEGT. This CDR3 has 15 amino acids. The CDR3 DNA is TGTGCCAGTAGAGGGACTAGCGGAACTTACAATAAGCAGTTCTTC. Protein product: CASRGTSGTYNKQFF.

The chain uses TRBV5-1 and TRBJ2-7; a weak D match, TRBD2 (7 bases). Trimming took off 7 bases at V and 0 bases at J, with 17 bases between the two ends. Germline-derived CDR1 and CDR2 are SGHRS and YFSETQ. The CDR3 contains 15 residues. The CDR3 DNA reads TGCGCCAGCGGCCGACGGGGGGCTTGCTCCTACGAGCAGTACTTC. It is translated as CASGRRGACSYEQYF.

V is TRBV6-1 and J is TRBJ1-2, with D unclear. V gave up 2 bases and J gave up 9 bases, with 13 bases separating them. The CDR3 contains 13 residues. Germline V gives CDR1 MNHNS, CDR2 SASEGT. The CDR3 spells CASSERVPTSYTF. As DNA, the CDR3 is TGTGCCAGCAGTGAACGGGTGCCTACTAGCTACACCTTC.

About this clonotype: A junction end diverges from the germline sequence, so it may reflect a read error. CDR3 nucleotide sequence: TGTGGCAGCAGCCTTGGACATGGTTCCCACAATGAGCAGTTCTTC. The encoded protein is CGSSLGHGSHNEQFF. The V gene is TRBV5-5, the J gene TRBJ2-1; TRBD1 is a possible D gene (5 bases). Germline lookup yields CDR1 SGHKS and CDR2 YYEKEE (reference sequence). This CDR3 contains 15 residues.

In the case of this clonotype: One end of the junction is discordant with germline, which a read error may explain. CDR3 residues: CAWSYETPGWQGYF. The CDR3 bases are TGCGCCTGGAGTTATGAGACCCCTGGGTGGCAGGGGTACTTC. The genes are TRBV30 and TRBJ2-5; D might be TRBD1 (5 bases). Germline V CDR1 and CDR2: GTSNPN, SVGIG (reference sequence). The CDR3 sequence is 14 residues long.

Comments on this clonotype: Since a much larger clone is just one base distant, this may be a read error. J is TRBJ2-1 and V is TRBV7-2, with 7 bases identical to TRBD2. CDR3 length: 14 amino acids. From germline, CDR1 is SGHTA and CDR2 FQGNSA. V shed 0 bases, J shed 6 bases, and the junction held 2 bases outside the gene matches. CDR3 coding DNA: TGTGCCAGCAGCTTAGCCGCGGGGGTCAATGAGCAGTTCTTC. Its protein is CASSLAAGVNEQFF.

This sequence joins TRBV7-9 and TRBJ2-7; 7 bases map to TRBD2. Germline V CDR1 and CDR2: SEHNR, FQNEAQ (reference sequence). V trimming: 6 bases; J trimming: 4 bases; junction bases outside the gene matches: 15. The CDR3 loop spans 16 amino acids. This CDR3 reads CASSVGGGRYQYEQYF. The CDR3 region has the DNA TGTGCCAGCAGTGTCGGGGGAGGGCGTTATCAGTACGAGCAGTACTTC.